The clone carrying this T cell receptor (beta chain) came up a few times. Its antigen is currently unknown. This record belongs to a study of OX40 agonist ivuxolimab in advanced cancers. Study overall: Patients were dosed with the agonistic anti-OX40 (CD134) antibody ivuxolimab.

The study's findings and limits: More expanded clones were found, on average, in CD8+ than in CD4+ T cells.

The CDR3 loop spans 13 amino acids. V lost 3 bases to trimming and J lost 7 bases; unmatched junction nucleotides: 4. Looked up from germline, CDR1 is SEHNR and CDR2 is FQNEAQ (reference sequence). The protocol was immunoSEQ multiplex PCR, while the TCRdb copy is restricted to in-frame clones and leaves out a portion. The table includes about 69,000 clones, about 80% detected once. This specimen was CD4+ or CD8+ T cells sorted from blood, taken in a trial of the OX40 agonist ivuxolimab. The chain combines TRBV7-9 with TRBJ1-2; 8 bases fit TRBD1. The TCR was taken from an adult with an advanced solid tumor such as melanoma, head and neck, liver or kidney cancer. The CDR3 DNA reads TGTGCCAGCAGCTTGGACAGGGCGGCTGGCTACACCTTC. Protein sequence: CASSLDRAAGYTF.